The 7 T cell receptor beta chains reported below all come from one sample, sequenced in a study of blood T cell repertoires in COVID-19. Here immunoSEQ multiplex PCR was the method, and the copy in TCRdb shows in-frame clones only, minus some. The top ten hold roughly 1.4% of the sample, which has around 250,000 clones, 84% seen once. Sequencing used peripheral blood. The receptors here all came from a woman in her thirties or forties who had recovered from COVID-19.

This chain uses TRBV7-9 with TRBJ1-1; D gene uncertain. V lost 5 bases and J 5 bases, leaving 15 bases between the germline ends. From germline, CDR1 is SEHNR and CDR2 FQNEAQ (reference sequence). CDR3 length: 14 residues. The CDR3 reads CASSREGRETEAFF. CDR3 nucleotide sequence: TGTGCCAGCAGCCGAGAAGGGAGAGAAACTGAAGCTTTCTTT. Variable domain in full (rest from reference TRBV7-9 and TRBJ1-1): DTGVSQNPRHKITKRGQNVTFRCDPISEHNRLYWYRQTLGQGPEFLTYFQNEAQLEKSRLLSDRFSAERPKGSFSTLEIQRTEQGDSAMYLCASSREGRETEAFFGQGTRLTVV.

The chain uses TRBV4-2 and TRBJ1-4; no definite D call. This CDR3 is built from 15 residues. Germline assignment: CDR1 LGHNA and CDR2 YNFKEQ. Trimming cost V 1 base and J 2 bases, with 8 bases left between them. The CDR3 coding sequence is TGTGCCAGCAGCCAAGCTATACGGACTAATGAAAAACTGTTTTTT. Its translation: CASSQAIRTNEKLFF.

This clone was counted between two and nine times. The chain is built from TRBV20-1 and TRBJ2-7, with D perhaps matching TRBD2 (5 bases). V lost 3 bases to trimming and J lost 8 bases, with 14 bases between them. CDR3 length: 12 residues. The germline V gene has CDR1 DFQATT and CDR2 SNEGSKA (reference sequence). For the CDR3, the DNA is TGCAGTGCTAGTGGAGGAGATCTACAGCAGTACTTC. Protein product: CSASGGDLQQYF.

The CDR3 DNA sequence: TGCGCCAGCAGCTCCCCCACAGGGGGCGACTATGGCTACACCTTC. Encoded protein: CASSSPTGGDYGYTF. The chain has TRBV5-1 and TRBJ1-2, with 9 bases aligning to TRBD1. This CDR3 is 15 amino acids long. After removal of 3 bases from V and 3 bases from J, the junction contained 6 bases not matched to a gene. Per germline, CDR1 SGHRS and CDR2 YFSETQ.

V is TRBV5-4 and J is TRBJ2-1, with 16 bases aligning to TRBD2. Per the germline V gene, CDR1 is SGHNT and CDR2 is YYREEE (reference sequence). Unmatched junction bases numbered 5, after V lost 4 bases and J lost 4 bases. This CDR3 contains 17 residues. The DNA for the CDR3 is TGTGCCAGCAGCGGGACTAGCGGGGGGGCCGCGTACAATGAGCAGTTCTTC. Translation: CASSGTSGGAAYNEQFF.

This clone was seen once. V usage is TRBV15 and J usage is TRBJ1-6, with a tentative D call TRBD1 (5 bases). In germline, CDR1 is LNHNV, CDR2 YYDKDF (reference sequence). V lost 0 bases to trimming and J lost 8 bases, with 14 bases between them. The CDR3 length is 16 residues. The CDR3, as DNA: TGTGCCACCAGCAGAGATCCGGCCCCGGGGGATTCACCCCTCCACTTT. It specifies CATSRDPAPGDSPLHF.

This sequence joins TRBV7-9 and TRBJ1-3; 9 bases fit TRBD1. V shed 3 bases and J 2 bases; nucleotides not matched to a gene: 5. This CDR3 comprises 16 residues. CDR1 is SEHNR, CDR2 FQNEAQ, per germline (reference sequence). CDR3 in amino acids: CASSLLQGATGNTIYF. The CDR3 nucleotides are TGTGCCAGCAGCTTGTTACAGGGGGCAACTGGAAACACCATATATTTT.